The 8 T cell receptor beta chains below all came from one sample that was sequenced in a study of cytomegalovirus exposure and HLA in healthy donors. TCRdb's copy holds only in-frame clones and misses some; the assay was immunoSEQ multiplex PCR. The table records 130,000 to 150,000 clones, around four fifths of them present only once. Sequenced sample: PBMCs. Receptor source: a woman aged 25-40 years in good health and CMV-seronegative.

The chain has TRBV2 and TRBJ2-7; 8 nucleotides align to TRBD1. The CDR3 runs to 15 residues. Germline V gene data show CDR1 as SNHLY and CDR2 as FYNNEI. V lost 6 bases to trimming and J lost 2 bases; unmatched junction nucleotides: 9. CDR3 residues: CASRAPPQGAYEQYF. For the CDR3, the DNA is TGTGCCAGCAGAGCTCCGCCACAGGGGGCCTACGAGCAGTACTTC.

The V and J genes are TRBV2 and TRBJ1-1; maybe TRBD1 (6 bases). Germline V CDR1 and CDR2: SNHLY, FYNNEI. V was trimmed by 6 bases and J by 1 base, leaving 15 bases between them. The CDR3 contains 15 residues. The CDR3 DNA reads TGTGCCAGCAGGGAAAAAGACAGGAGGAACACTGAAGCTTTCTTT. This sequence encodes CASREKDRRNTEAFF.

Comments on this clone: The same CDR3 can be traced to other DNA sequences in this sample. The chain employs TRBV18 and TRBJ1-1, with D unclear. Per germline, CDR1 KGHSH and CDR2 LQKENI. CDR3 size: 17 residues. The germline V and J ends were trimmed by 2 bases and 0 bases, with 16 bases remaining between them. CDR3 amino acids: CASSPSGSNRVNTEAFF. The CDR3, as DNA: TGTGCCAGCTCACCATCAGGTTCCAACCGCGTGAACACTGAAGCTTTCTTT. The whole variable domain, filled in from reference TRBV18 and TRBJ1-1, reads NAGVMQNPRHLVRRRGQEARLRCSPMKGHSHVYWYRQLPEEGLKFMVYLQKENIIDESGMPKERFSAEFPKEGPSILRIQQVVRGDSAAYFCASSPSGSNRVNTEAFFGQGTRLTVV.

The chain has TRBV19 and TRBJ1-3; TRBD1 matches 9 bases. J lost 3 bases, V lost 4 bases, and 4 bases had no gene match. CDR1 and CDR2 from the germline V gene are LNHDA and SQIVND (reference sequence). The CDR3 contains 15 residues. The CDR3 reads CASSTQGADGNTIYF. CDR3 DNA: TGTGCCAGTAGTACACAGGGGGCAGATGGAAACACCATATATTTT.

The chain recombines TRBV6-1 with TRBJ1-5; D is unclear. Germline V gives CDR1 MNHNS, CDR2 SASEGT. The length of the CDR3 is 15 residues. V lost 9 bases and J lost 0, with 15 bases in between. The CDR3 reads CASIGGSYSNQPQHF. The DNA for the CDR3 is TGTGCCAGTATCGGAGGGAGCTATAGCAATCAGCCCCAGCATTTT.

V and J are TRBV28 and TRBJ1-1; 8 bases agree with TRBD1. J gave up 3 bases and V 5 bases, and 8 bases lay outside the gene matches. The CDR3 runs to 15 residues. Germline V CDR1 and CDR2: MDHEN, SYDVKM. CDR3 sequence: CASSNEGQGHTEAFF. In nucleotides, the CDR3 is TGTGCCAGCAGTAACGAAGGACAGGGTCACACTGAAGCTTTCTTT.

The rearrangement links TRBV11-2 to TRBJ1-1, with D tentatively TRBD1 (5 bases). In germline, CDR1 is SGHAT, CDR2 FQNNGV. Trimming cost V 7 bases and J 0 bases, with 18 bases left between them. The CDR3 is 16 amino acids. CDR3 sequence (DNA): TGTGCCAGCACCAGAGGCGACAGAGCCTTGAACACTGAAGCTTTCTTT. Translated, it gives CASTRGDRALNTEAFF.

This clone came up a few times. The chain combines TRBV5-6 with TRBJ2-5, with 8 bases that match TRBD2. Germline-derived CDR1 and CDR2 are SGHDT and YYEEEE. The CDR3 has 15 residues. The trim removed 1 base at V and 1 base at J, leaving 3 bases unmatched. The DNA for the CDR3 is TGTGCCAGCAGCTTGACGGGGGGGGTCCAAGAGACCCAGTACTTC. It yields the protein CASSLTGGVQETQYF.